This T cell receptor (beta chain) was documented in a study of cytotoxic CD8 clonotypes in ibrutinib-treated CLL. CDR1 and CDR2 from the germline V gene are MNHNY and SVGAGI (reference sequence). V shed 4 bases and J shed 1 base, with 10 bases lying between them. The CDR3 has 14 residues. The data were produced by immunoSEQ multiplex PCR, yet TCRdb's version contains in-frame clones alone and is incomplete. The sample consists of over 110,000 clones, roughly 90% of them appearing once. This sequence joins TRBV6-6 and TRBJ1-1; TRBD1 is a possible D gene (5 bases). The sequencing used PBMCs, collected after 12 months of ibrutinib treatment. The receptor comes from a human donor with chronic lymphocytic leukemia. CDR3 DNA sequence: TGTGCCAGCAGTTTTAGCAGGGAGAACACTGAAGCTTTCTTT. Its protein product is CASSFSRENTEAFF.